The clone carrying this TCR beta chain was seen a few times. Antigen specificity is unknown. The data are from a study of response to subunit inactivated influenza vaccine. Findings and limits, study-wide: Seasonal influenza vaccination, on each occasion, was suggested by the authors to recruit few new T cells.

TCRdb re-called the RT-PCR reads through MiXCR, storing one row per CDR3 protein. The repertoire holds 550,000 to 800,000 distinct CDR3 sequences, with approximately 15% as singletons. Trimming took 2 bases from V and 0 from J, leaving 17 bases between them. CDR3 length: 19 amino acids. Germline lookup yields CDR1 MGHRA and CDR2 YSYEKL. The V gene is TRBV4-1, the J gene TRBJ2-6, with D tentatively TRBD1 (5 bases). This material consisted of PBMCs from blood, taken around 14 days before vaccination. The sequence was obtained from a man in his fifties or sixties who received an inactivated influenza vaccine. CDR3 residues: CASSQIVRGRGSGANVLTF. The CDR3 DNA reads as TGCGCCAGCAGCCAAATTGTACGTGGAAGGGGCTCTGGGGCCAACGTCCTGACTTTC.